This TCR beta chain was identified during a study of blood T cell repertoires in COVID-19. Researchers sorted participants into cohorts using their self-reported clinical history. Recovered status in Cohort 3 required two negative PCRs, clearance, or symptom resolution. The CDR3 consists of 15 residues. J lost 2 bases, V lost 6 bases, and 8 bases had no gene match. Germline-derived CDR1 and CDR2 are MRHNA and SNTAGT. Sequencing used immunoSEQ multiplex PCR; TCRdb keeps in-frame clones, though not all of them. Seen here are fewer than 350,000 clones, over 75% observed once, and the top ten hold around 2.2%.

This TCR derives from a man aged 30 to 45 who had recovered from COVID-19. V gene TRBV6-4 combines with J gene TRBJ2-3, with 7 positions matching TRBD2. Sequenced input: PBMCs or T cells enriched from blood (not recorded which). CDR3 in amino acids: CASSNGGRTTDTQYF. CDR3 DNA: TGTGCCAGCAGCAACGGCGGGAGAACCACAGATACGCAGTATTTT.